This T cell receptor beta chain was retrieved from a study of T cell responses to AZD1222 COVID-19 vaccine. Only in-frame clones appear in the TCRdb table, and some are missing; sequencing was by immunoSEQ multiplex PCR. The repertoire holds 140,000 to 150,000 clones, with 92% as singletons. The clonotype was recovered from an adult who received the AZD1222 COVID-19 vaccine. Sequences were derived from peripheral blood, sampled 28 days after the second AZD1222 dose.

CDR3 amino acids: CEPKGEKLFF. Written as DNA, the CDR3 is TGTGAACCCAAGGGGGAAAAACTGTTTTTT. The chain couples TRBV28 to TRBJ1-4; maybe TRBD1 (5 bases). The CDR3 covers 10 residues. The germline V gene has CDR1 MDHEN and CDR2 SYDVKM.